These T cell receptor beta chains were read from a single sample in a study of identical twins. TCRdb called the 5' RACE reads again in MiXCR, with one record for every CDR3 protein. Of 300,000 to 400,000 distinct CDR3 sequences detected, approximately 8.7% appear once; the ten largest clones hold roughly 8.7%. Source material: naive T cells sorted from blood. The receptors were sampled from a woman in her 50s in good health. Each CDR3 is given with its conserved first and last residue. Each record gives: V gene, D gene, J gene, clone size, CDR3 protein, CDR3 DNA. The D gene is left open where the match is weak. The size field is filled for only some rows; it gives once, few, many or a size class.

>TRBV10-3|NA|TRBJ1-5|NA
CAISEVQNQPQHF
TGTGCCATCAGTGAGGTGCAGAATCAGCCCCAGCATTTT
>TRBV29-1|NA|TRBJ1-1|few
CSGWINEAFF
TGCAGCGGATGGATAAATGAAGCTTTCTTT
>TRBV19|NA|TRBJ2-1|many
CASSIRDTYNEQFF
TGTGCCAGTAGTATTAGGGACACTTACAATGAGCAGTTCTTC
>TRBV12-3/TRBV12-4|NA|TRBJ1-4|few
CASSPMTARGNEKLFF
TGTGCCAGCAGCCCAATGACGGCCAGAGGTAATGAAAAACTGTTTTTT
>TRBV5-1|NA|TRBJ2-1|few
CASSLAGRADNEQFF
TGCGCCAGCAGCTTGGCGGGCCGAGCGGACAATGAGCAGTTCTTC
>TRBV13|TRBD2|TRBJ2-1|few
CASSLELAGPGGEEQFF
TGTGCCAGCAGCTTAGAACTAGCGGGTCCCGGTGGGGAGGAGCAGTTCTTC
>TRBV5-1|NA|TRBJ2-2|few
CASSSSSNYIGELFF
TGCGCCAGCAGCTCCTCCAGCAATTACATTGGGGAGCTGTTTTTT
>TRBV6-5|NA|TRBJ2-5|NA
CASSYQGRETQYF
TGTGCCAGCAGTTACCAGGGCCGGGAGACCCAGTACTTC
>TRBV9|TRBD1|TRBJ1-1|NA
CASSAQGQGVNTEAFF
TGTGCCAGCAGCGCTCAGGGACAGGGTGTGAACACTGAAGCTTTCTTT
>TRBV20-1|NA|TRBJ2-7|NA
CSARPMTYEQYF
TGCAGTGCTAGACCCATGACCTACGAGCAGTACTTC
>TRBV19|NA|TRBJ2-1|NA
CATAARESYNEQFF
TGTGCCACCGCAGCCAGGGAATCCTACAATGAGCAGTTCTTC
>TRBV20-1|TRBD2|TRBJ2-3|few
CSARVYWLAGGASTDTQYF
TGCAGTGCTAGAGTGTATTGGCTAGCGGGAGGTGCTAGCACAGATACGCAGTATTTT
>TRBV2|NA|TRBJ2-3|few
CAILTSRLGDTQYF
TGTGCCATACTAACTAGCCGCCTCGGAGATACGCAGTATTTT
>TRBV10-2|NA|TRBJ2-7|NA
CASSGAVGEQYF
TGCGCCAGCAGTGGGGCAGTCGGCGAGCAGTACTTC
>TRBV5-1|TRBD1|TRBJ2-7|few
CASSSAQGSPTEQYF
TGCGCCAGCAGCTCTGCACAGGGGTCTCCTACGGAGCAGTACTTC
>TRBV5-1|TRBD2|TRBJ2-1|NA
CASSYKSSGGSSYNEQFF
TGCGCCAGCAGCTACAAGTCTAGCGGGGGAAGCTCCTACAATGAGCAGTTCTTC
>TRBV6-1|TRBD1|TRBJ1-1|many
CASSVRQGSTEAFF
TGTGCCAGCAGTGTCCGACAGGGGAGTACTGAAGCTTTCTTT
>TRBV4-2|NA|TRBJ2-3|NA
CASSQARRDVSTDTQYF
TGTGCCAGCAGCCAAGCACGGCGGGACGTTAGCACAGATACGCAGTATTTT
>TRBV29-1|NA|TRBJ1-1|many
CSVGYGTQNTEAFF
TGCAGCGTGGGTTACGGGACCCAGAACACTGAAGCTTTCTTT
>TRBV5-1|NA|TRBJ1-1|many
CASSLNRNTEAFF
TGCGCCAGCAGCTTGAACAGGAACACTGAAGCTTTCTTT
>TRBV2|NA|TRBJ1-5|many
CASSGRVGNQPQHF
TGTGCCAGCAGTGGCAGGGTAGGCAATCAGCCCCAGCATTTT
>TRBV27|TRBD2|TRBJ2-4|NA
CASSLIPPSGRSKNIQYF
TGTGCCAGCAGTTTAATTCCCCCTAGCGGGAGATCCAAAAACATTCAGTACTTC
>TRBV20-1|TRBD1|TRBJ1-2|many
CSASGGTADGYTF
TGCAGTGCTAGCGGAGGGACAGCGGATGGCTACACCTTC
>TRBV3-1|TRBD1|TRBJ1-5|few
CASSQDVRGTGAPRNQPQHF
TGTGCCAGCAGCCAAGATGTCAGAGGGACAGGTGCCCCTCGCAATCAGCCCCAGCATTTT
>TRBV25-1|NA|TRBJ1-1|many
CASSEADRRAFF
TGTGCCAGCAGTGAGGCCGACAGGAGAGCTTTCTTT
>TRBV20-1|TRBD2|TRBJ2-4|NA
CSARGTSGRVAKNIQYF
TGCAGTGCTAGAGGGACTAGCGGGAGAGTGGCCAAAAACATTCAGTACTTC
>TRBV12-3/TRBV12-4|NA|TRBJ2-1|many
CASRQSTRDEQFF
TGTGCCAGTAGACAGTCAACGAGGGATGAGCAGTTCTTC
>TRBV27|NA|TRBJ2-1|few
CASSTQPDEQFF
TGTGCCAGCAGTACTCAGCCCGATGAGCAGTTCTTC
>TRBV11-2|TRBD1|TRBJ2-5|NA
CASSAYRGLGETQYF
TGTGCCAGCAGCGCGTACAGGGGATTGGGAGAGACCCAGTACTTC
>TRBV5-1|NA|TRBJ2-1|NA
CASSPHLQNNEQFF
TGCGCCAGCAGCCCGCACTTGCAGAACAATGAGCAGTTCTTC
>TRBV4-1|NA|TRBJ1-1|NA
CASSFQTIGVTEAFF
TGCGCCAGCAGCTTTCAGACTATCGGCGTCACTGAAGCTTTCTTT
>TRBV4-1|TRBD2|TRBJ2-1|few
CASSQPGLAEEQFF
TGCGCCAGCAGCCAACCAGGACTAGCGGAGGAGCAGTTCTTC
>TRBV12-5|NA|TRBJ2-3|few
CASWGRVGTQYF
TGTGCTAGTTGGGGCAGGGTGGGTACGCAGTATTTT
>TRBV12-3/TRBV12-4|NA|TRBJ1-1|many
CASSAGEGRVVNTEAFF
TGTGCCAGCAGTGCCGGGGAGGGAAGGGTTGTGAACACTGAAGCTTTCTTT
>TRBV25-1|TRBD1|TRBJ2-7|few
CATQGQPNYEQYF
TGTGCCACCCAGGGACAGCCGAACTACGAGCAGTACTTC
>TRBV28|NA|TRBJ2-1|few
CASSTPAGNEQFF
TGTGCCAGCAGTACCCCGGCGGGAAATGAGCAGTTCTTC
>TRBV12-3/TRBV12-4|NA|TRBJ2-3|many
CASSFEPYGDTQYF
TGTGCCAGCAGTTTTGAACCCTACGGAGATACGCAGTATTTT
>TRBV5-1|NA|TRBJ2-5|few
CASSTLATGQETQYF
TGCGCCAGCAGCACCCTGGCGACAGGTCAAGAGACCCAGTACTTC
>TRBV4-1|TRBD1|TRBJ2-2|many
CASSPTPGQGNTGELFF
TGCGCCAGCAGCCCTACTCCGGGACAGGGGAACACCGGGGAGCTGTTTTTT
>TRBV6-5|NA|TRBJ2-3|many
CASTPRGSTDTQYF
TGTGCCAGCACCCCCAGGGGTAGCACAGATACGCAGTATTTT
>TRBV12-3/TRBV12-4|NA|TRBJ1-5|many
CASSSMGGDHQPQHF
TGTGCCAGCAGTTCGATGGGGGGCGATCATCAGCCCCAGCATTTT
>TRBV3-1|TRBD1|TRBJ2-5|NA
CASSQGRTGLGETQYF
TGTGCCAGCAGCCAAGGAAGGACAGGGCTGGGGGAGACCCAGTACTTC
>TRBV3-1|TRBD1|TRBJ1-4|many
CASSQGQVGEKLFF
TGTGCCAGCAGCCAGGGACAGGTCGGCGAAAAACTGTTTTTT
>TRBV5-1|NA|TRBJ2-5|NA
CASSLVAAQETQYF
TGCGCCAGCAGCTTGGTCGCTGCTCAAGAGACCCAGTACTTC
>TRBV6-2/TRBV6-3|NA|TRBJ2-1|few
CASRASNEQFF
TGTGCCAGCAGAGCTTCCAATGAGCAGTTCTTC
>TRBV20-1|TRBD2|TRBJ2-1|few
CSAKKRTSGAYNEQFF
TGCAGTGCTAAAAAACGGACTAGCGGGGCTTATAATGAGCAGTTCTTC
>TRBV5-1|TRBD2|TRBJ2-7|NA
CASSLGLAGHEQYF
TGCGCCAGCAGCTTGGGACTAGCGGGACACGAGCAGTACTTC
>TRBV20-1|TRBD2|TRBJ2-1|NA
CSARRTSVRNEQFF
TGCAGTGCTAGAAGGACTAGTGTTCGGAATGAGCAGTTCTTC
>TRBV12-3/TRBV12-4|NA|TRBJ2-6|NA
CASTYGSGANVLTF
TGTGCCAGCACATATGGCTCTGGGGCCAACGTCCTGACTTTC
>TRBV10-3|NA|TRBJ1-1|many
CAIRAGAGNTEAFF
TGTGCCATCAGAGCGGGGGCGGGGAACACTGAAGCTTTCTTT
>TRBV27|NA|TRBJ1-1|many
CASSRSSGMLNTEAFF
TGTGCCAGCAGCCGCTCCTCGGGCATGTTGAACACTGAAGCTTTCTTT
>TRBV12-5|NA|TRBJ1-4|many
CASGVNSGEIEKLFF
TGTGCTAGTGGTGTCAACTCAGGGGAGATTGAAAAACTGTTTTTT
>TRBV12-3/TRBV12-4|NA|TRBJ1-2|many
CASSPRVSHYGYTF
TGTGCCAGCTCCCCAAGGGTCAGTCACTATGGCTACACCTTC
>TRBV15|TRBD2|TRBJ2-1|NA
CATSREGLVYNEQFF
TGTGCCACCAGCAGAGAGGGACTAGTGTATAATGAGCAGTTCTTC
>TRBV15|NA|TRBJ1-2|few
CATSRDTEGFWQNGYTF
TGTGCCACCAGCAGAGATACAGAAGGTTTCTGGCAAAATGGCTACACCTTC
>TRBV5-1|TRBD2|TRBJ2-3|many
CASSLGLVLYF
TGCGCCAGCAGCTTAGGACTAGTTCTGTATTTT
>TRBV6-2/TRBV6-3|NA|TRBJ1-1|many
CASTPFAWGNTEAFF
TGTGCCAGCACCCCGTTCGCCTGGGGGAACACTGAAGCTTTCTTT
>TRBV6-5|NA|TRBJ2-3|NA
CASSRSLTDTQYF
TGTGCCAGCAGTAGATCTTTGACAGATACGCAGTATTTT
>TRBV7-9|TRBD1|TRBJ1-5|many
CASGGTVSNQPQHF
TGTGCCAGCGGAGGGACAGTTAGCAATCAGCCCCAGCATTTT